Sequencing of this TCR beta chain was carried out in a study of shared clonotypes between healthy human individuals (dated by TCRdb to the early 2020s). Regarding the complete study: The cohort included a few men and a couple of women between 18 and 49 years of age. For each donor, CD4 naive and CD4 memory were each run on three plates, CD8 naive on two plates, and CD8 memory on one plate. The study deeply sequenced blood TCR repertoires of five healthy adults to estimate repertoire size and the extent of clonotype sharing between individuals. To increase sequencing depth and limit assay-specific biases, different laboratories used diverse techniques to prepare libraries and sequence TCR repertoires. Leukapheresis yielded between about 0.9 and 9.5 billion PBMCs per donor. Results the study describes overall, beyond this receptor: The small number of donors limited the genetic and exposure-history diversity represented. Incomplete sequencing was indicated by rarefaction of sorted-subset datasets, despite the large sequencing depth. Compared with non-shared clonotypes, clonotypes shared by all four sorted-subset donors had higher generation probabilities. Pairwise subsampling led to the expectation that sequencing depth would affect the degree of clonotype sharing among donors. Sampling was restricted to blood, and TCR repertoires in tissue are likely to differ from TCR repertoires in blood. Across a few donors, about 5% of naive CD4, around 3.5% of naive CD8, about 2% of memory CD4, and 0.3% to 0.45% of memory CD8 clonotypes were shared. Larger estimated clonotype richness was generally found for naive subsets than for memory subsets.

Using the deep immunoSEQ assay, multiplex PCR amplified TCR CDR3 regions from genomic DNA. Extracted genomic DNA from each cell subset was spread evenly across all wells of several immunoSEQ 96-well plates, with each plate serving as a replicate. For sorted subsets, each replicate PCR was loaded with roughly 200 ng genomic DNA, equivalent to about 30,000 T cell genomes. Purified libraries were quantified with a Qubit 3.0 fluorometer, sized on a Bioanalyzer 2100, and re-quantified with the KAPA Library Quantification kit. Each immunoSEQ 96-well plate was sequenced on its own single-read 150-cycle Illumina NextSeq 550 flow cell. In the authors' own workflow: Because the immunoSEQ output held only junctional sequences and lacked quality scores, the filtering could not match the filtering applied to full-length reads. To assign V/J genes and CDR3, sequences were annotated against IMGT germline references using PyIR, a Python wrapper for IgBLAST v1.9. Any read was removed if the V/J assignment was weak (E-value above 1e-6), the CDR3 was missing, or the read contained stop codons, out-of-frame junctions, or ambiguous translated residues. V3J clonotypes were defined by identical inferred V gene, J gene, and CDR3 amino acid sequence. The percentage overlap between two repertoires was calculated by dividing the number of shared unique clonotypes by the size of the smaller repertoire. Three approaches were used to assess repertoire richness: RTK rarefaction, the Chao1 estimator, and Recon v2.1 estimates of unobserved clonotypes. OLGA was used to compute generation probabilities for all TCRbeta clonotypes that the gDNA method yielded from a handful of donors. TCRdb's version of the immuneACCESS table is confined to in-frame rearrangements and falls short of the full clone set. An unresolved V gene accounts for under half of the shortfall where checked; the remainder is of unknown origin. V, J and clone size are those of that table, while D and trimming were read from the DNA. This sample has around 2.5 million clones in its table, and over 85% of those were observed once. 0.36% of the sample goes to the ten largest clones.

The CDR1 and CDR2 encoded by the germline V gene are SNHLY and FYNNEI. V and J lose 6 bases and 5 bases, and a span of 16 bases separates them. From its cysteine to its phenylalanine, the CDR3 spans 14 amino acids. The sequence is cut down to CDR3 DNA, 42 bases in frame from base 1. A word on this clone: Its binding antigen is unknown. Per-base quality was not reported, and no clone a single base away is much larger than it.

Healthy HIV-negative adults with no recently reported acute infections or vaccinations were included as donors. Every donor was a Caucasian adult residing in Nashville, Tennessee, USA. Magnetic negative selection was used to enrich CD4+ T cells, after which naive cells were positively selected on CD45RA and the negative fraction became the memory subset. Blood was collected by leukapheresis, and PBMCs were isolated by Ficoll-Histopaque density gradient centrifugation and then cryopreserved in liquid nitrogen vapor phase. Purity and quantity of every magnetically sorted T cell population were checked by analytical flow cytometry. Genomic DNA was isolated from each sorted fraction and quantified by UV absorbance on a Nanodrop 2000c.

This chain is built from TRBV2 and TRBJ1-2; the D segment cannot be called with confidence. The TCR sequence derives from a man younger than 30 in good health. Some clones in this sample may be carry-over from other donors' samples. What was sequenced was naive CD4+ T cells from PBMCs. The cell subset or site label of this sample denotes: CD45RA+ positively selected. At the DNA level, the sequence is TGTGCCAGCAGGACTAGTTGGGTGCCTTATGGCTACACCTTC. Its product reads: CASRTSWVPYGYTF.